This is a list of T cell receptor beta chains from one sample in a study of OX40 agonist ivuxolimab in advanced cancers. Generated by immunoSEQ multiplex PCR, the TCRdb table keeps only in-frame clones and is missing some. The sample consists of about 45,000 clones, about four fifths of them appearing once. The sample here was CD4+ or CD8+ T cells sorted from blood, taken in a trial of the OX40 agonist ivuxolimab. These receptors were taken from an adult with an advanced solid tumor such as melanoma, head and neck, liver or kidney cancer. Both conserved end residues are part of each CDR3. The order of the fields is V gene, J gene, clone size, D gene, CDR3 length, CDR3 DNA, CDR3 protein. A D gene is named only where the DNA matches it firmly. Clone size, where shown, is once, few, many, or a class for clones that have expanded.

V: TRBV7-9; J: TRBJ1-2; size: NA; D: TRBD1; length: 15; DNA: TGTGCCAGCAGCTTAAGCAGCACAGGGGACTATGGCTACACCTTC; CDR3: CASSLSSTGDYGYTF
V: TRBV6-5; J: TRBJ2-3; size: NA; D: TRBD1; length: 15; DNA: TGTGCCAGCAGCCCGAGGACAGGGGAATGGGATACGCAGTATTTT; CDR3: CASSPRTGEWDTQYF
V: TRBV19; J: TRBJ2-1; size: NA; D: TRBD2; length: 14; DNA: TGTGCCAGTGATCCGGGACTAGCGAACAATGAGCAGTTCTTC; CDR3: CASDPGLANNEQFF
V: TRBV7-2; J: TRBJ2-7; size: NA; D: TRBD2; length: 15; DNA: TGTGCCAGCAGCTTAGGTTGGGGACTAGCTCAAGAGCAGTACTTC; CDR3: CASSLGWGLAQEQYF
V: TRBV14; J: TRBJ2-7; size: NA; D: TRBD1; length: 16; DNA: TGTGCCAGCAGCCAATGGCCGGGACAGGTTATGGACGAGCAGTACTTC; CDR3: CASSQWPGQVMDEQYF
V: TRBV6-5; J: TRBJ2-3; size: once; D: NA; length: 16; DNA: TGTGCCAGCAGCTACGGTAGTTTTTCTAGCACAGATACGCAGTATTTT; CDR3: CASSYGSFSSTDTQYF
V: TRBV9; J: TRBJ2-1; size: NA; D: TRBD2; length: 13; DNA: TGTGCCAGTGGACTAGCGGGGGGGTCTGAGCAGTTCTTC; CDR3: CASGLAGGSEQFF
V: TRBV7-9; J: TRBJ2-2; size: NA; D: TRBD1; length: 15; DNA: TGTGCCAGCAAAAGGGGACAGGCGAACACCGGGGAGCTGTTTTTT; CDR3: CASKRGQANTGELFF
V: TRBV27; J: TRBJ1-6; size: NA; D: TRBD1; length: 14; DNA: TGTGCCAGCAGTTTGGGACAGCGAGGATCACCCCTCCACTTT; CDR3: CASSLGQRGSPLHF
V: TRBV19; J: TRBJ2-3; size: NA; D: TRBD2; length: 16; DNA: TGTGCCAGTAGTTGGGCAAGCGGGGGCCTCACAGATACGCAGTATTTT; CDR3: CASSWASGGLTDTQYF
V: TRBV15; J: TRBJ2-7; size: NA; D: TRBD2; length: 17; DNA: TGTGCCACCAGCAGAGTGGGACTAGCGGGGGGGGCCTACGAGCAGTACTTC; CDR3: CATSRVGLAGGAYEQYF
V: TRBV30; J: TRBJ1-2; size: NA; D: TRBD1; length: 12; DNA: TGTGCCTGGAGGACAGGGAACTATGGCTACACCTTC; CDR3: CAWRTGNYGYTF
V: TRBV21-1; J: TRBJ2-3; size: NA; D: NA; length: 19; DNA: TGTGCCAGCAGCAAAGCTCCTATTTGGAAGCGGGGGGACGCAGATACGCAGTATTTT; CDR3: CASSKAPIWKRGDADTQYF
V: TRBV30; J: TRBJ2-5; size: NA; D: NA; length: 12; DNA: TGTGCCTTCGAGAAGCTGGGAGAGACCCAGTACTTC; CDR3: CAFEKLGETQYF
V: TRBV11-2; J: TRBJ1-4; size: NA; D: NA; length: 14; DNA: TGTGCCAGCAGCTTAGAGGGGGGGAGTGAAAAACTGTTTTTT; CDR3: CASSLEGGSEKLFF
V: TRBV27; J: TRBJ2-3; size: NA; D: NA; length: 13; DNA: TGTGCCATCGGCTCCGGCGTCACAGATACGCAGTATTTT; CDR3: CAIGSGVTDTQYF
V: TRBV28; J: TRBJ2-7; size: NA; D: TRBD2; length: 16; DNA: TGTGCCAGCAGTTTAGGGACTAGCGGGAGTTGGGACGAGCAGTACTTC; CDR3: CASSLGTSGSWDEQYF
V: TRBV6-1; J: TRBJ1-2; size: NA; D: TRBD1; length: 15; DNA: TGTGCCAGCAGCACCGGACAGGGGCCTAACTATGGCTACACCTTC; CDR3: CASSTGQGPNYGYTF
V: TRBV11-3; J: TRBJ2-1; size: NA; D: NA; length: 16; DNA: TGTGCCAGCAGCCCTTCTCTAAGCCGCTCCTACAATGAGCAGTTCTTC; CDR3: CASSPSLSRSYNEQFF
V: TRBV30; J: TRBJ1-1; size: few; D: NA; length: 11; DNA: TGTGCCTGGAGTCCACGGGGTGAAGCTTTCTTT; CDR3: CAWSPRGEAFF
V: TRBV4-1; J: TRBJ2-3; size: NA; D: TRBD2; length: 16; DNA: TGCGCCAGCAGCGTTAGCGGGAGGGCCATGACAGATACGCAGTATTTT; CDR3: CASSVSGRAMTDTQYF
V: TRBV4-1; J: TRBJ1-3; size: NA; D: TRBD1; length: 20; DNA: TGCGCCAGCAGCCAAGTCAGCGGGACAGTCCTATTGAACTCTGGAAACACCATATATTTT; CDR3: CASSQVSGTVLLNSGNTIYF
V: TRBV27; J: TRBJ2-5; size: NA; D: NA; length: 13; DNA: TGTGCCAGCAGTTTGATCGGGGAAGAGACCCAGTACTTC; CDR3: CASSLIGEETQYF
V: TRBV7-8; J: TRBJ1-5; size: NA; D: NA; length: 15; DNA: TGTGCCAGCAGCTTAGCCGGACGGGACAATCAGCCCCAGCATTTT; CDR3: CASSLAGRDNQPQHF
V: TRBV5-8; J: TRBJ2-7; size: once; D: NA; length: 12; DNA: TGTGCCAGCAGACCGGGACACTACGAGCAGTACTTC; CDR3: CASRPGHYEQYF
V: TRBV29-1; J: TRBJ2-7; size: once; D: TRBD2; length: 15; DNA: TGCAGCGTTCGGGGGGGGGCGGTGAGCTCCTACGAGCAGTACTTC; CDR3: CSVRGGAVSSYEQYF
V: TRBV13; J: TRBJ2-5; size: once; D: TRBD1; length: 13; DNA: TGTGCCAGCAGCCCGACAGGGCGAGAGACCCAGTACTTC; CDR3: CASSPTGRETQYF
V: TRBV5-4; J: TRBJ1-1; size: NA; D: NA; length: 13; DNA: TGTGCCAGCAGCTGGACCCCGGGGACTGAAGCTTTCTTT; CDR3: CASSWTPGTEAFF
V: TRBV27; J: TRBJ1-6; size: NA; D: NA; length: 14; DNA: TGTGCCAGCAGTTATGCGTTGGAGAATTCACCCCTCCACTTT; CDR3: CASSYALENSPLHF
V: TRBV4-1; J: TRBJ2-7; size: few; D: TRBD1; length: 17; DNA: TGCGCCAGCAGCCCAAACGCAGGGGGCGCGATTTCTGGCGAGCAGTACTTC; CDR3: CASSPNAGGAISGEQYF
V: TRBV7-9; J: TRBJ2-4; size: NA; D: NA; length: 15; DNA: TGTGCCAGCAGAGGTGGGGGGCAAGCCAAAAACATTCAGTACTTC; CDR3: CASRGGGQAKNIQYF
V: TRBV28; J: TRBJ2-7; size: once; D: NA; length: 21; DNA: TGTGCCAGCAGCTATCTCCATGGGATGGAGCGGGCCTATGCCCATCTGGGGGAGCAGTACTTC; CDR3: CASSYLHGMERAYAHLGEQYF
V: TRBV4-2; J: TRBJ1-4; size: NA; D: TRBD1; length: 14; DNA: TGTGCCAGCAGCCAAGATGGGGACAGCGAAAAACTGTTTTTT; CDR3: CASSQDGDSEKLFF
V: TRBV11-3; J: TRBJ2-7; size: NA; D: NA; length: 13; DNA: TGTGCCAGCAGCTTCGGAAGCCGCTACGAGCAGTACTTC; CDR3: CASSFGSRYEQYF
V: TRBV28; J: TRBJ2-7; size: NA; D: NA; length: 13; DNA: TGTGCCAGCAGTTTTATCGGCTCCTACGAGCAGTACTTC; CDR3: CASSFIGSYEQYF
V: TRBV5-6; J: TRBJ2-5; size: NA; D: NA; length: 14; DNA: TGTGCCAGCAGCTTGGGACAGCGCCAAGAGACCCAGTACTTC; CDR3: CASSLGQRQETQYF
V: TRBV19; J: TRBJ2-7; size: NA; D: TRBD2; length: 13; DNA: TGTGCCAGTAGTACCGGACTAGGCTACGAGCAGTACTTC; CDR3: CASSTGLGYEQYF
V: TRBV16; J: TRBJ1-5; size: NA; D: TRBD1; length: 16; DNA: TGTGCCAGCAGGCGCCAGGGACAGGGGGCTTATGAGCCCCAGCATTTT; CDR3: CASRRQGQGAYEPQHF